Sequencing of this T cell receptor (beta chain) was carried out in a study of shared clonotypes between healthy human individuals. General study findings and limits: The study sampled only blood, and tissue repertoires likely differ.

About this clone itself: No antigen is known for it. The sample contains more than one DNA sequence encoding this CDR3.

This table comes from immunoSEQ multiplex PCR, and its TCRdb copy is limited to in-frame clones, with some not included. The repertoire holds about 2.4 million clones, with approximately 94% as singletons. Trimming removed 6 bases from V and 5 bases from J, with 10 bases in between. CDR1 KGHSH and CDR2 LQKENI come from the germline V gene. This CDR3 has 12 residues. The chain recombines TRBV18 with TRBJ1-2; D not resolved. The sequence was obtained from a man aged 18 to 30 in good health. Some clones in this sample may be carry-over from other donors' samples. Sequenced: naive CD4+ T cells from PBMCs. This sample's subset: CD45RA+ positively selected. The CDR3 sequence is CASSPSGYGYTF. CDR3 bases: TGTGCCAGCTCGCCATCAGGATATGGCTACACCTTC. The full variable domain, in which reference TRBV18 and TRBJ1-2 provide the parts outside the CDR3, is NAGVMQNPRHLVRRRGQEARLRCSPMKGHSHVYWYRQLPEEGLKFMVYLQKENIIDESGMPKERFSAEFPKEGPSILRIQQVVRGDSAAYFCASSPSGYGYTFGSGTRLTVV.